Following are 25 T cell receptor beta chains from one sample sequenced in a study of control samples from healthy donors and cancer patients. Using immunoSEQ multiplex PCR, the repertoire was profiled, and TCRdb retains in-frame clones only, with some absent. Among more than 120,000 clones listed, more than 85% were seen once. The sample comprised blood. These receptor sequences come from a young man in good health.

The CDR3: CAARGGSNQPQHF. DNA for the CDR3: TGTGCCGCCCGGGGTGGAAGCAATCAGCCCCAGCATTTT. V usage is TRBV6-5 and J usage is TRBJ1-5; no reliable D call. Germline V lookup: CDR1 MNHEY, CDR2 SVGAGI. The CDR3 extends over 13 amino acids. Trimming cost V 11 bases and J 1 base, with 12 bases left between them.

The chain combines TRBV2 with TRBJ1-5; D is unclear. Trimming shortened V by 6 bases and J by 3 bases, and 9 bases separated the two germline ends. The CDR3 consists of 13 residues. Germline V gene sequence: CDR1 SNHLY, CDR2 FYNNEI. CDR3 protein: CASRSDPNQPQHF. CDR3 bases: TGTGCCAGCAGATCAGACCCCAATCAGCCCCAGCATTTT.

This clone occurred a few times. The gene calls are TRBV29-1 and TRBJ1-2; no firm D call. Germline loops: CDR1 SQVTM, CDR2 ANQGSEA. CDR3 length: 12 residues. V lost 1 base to trimming and J lost 6 bases, with 9 bases between them. The CDR3 reads CSVEGARDGYTF. The CDR3 coding sequence is TGCAGCGTTGAAGGCGCTCGTGATGGCTACACCTTC.

The gene calls are TRBV15 and TRBJ2-1, with D uncertain. Trimming took off 5 bases at V and 8 bases at J, with 16 bases between the two ends. The CDR3 is 14 amino acids. Germline V gene lookup returns CDR1 LNHNV and CDR2 YYDKDF (reference sequence). CDR3 in amino acids: CATSSYPMDDEQFF. The CDR3 bases are TGTGCCACCAGCTCTTACCCAATGGACGATGAGCAGTTCTTC.

V gene TRBV9 combines with J gene TRBJ2-7; the D call may be TRBD1 or TRBD2 (6 bases each). Looked up from germline, CDR1 is SGDLS and CDR2 is YYNGEE. The CDR3 is 14 residues long. V was pared by 4 bases and J by 5 bases, with 16 bases between. For the CDR3, the DNA is TGTGCCAGCAGCCCTCGCCTAGGGGGGAACGAGCAGTACTTC. Protein product: CASSPRLGGNEQYF.

The chain has TRBV5-6 and TRBJ1-2; a weak D match, TRBD1 (6 bases). This CDR3 spans 17 amino acids. V lost 4 bases and J 5 bases, leaving 24 bases between the germline ends. CDR1 and CDR2 (germline): SGHDT, YYEEEE. The CDR3 DNA is TGTGCCAGCAGCCCCTATGCACAGGAGGGGGTTGGGTATGGCTACACCTTC. This sequence encodes CASSPYAQEGVGYGYTF.

This chain links TRBV11-2 with TRBJ1-2, with TRBD1 identical over 9 bases. Trimming at V came to 5 bases and at J to 7 bases, leaving 5 bases not matched to a gene. Germline CDR1 is SGHAT and CDR2 is FQNNGV. There are 13 residues in the CDR3. The CDR3: CASSITGGLGYTF. CDR3 nucleotide sequence: TGTGCCAGCAGCATTACAGGGGGCCTTGGCTACACCTTC.

This chain uses TRBV19 with TRBJ1-2, with no clear D. Deletions cut 2 bases from V and 4 bases from J, with 11 bases between. Germline CDR1 is LNHDA and CDR2 is SQIVND (reference sequence). The length of the CDR3 is 14 residues. The chain's CDR3 is CASSISALGYGYTF. In DNA, the CDR3 is TGTGCCAGTAGTATATCCGCATTGGGCTATGGCTACACCTTC.

V is TRBV27 and J is TRBJ2-7; D not resolved. The CDR3 consists of 12 residues. V lost 3 bases, J lost 7 bases, and 10 bases lay in between. The V gene's germline CDR1 is MNHEY and CDR2 SMNVEV (reference sequence). CDR3 DNA sequence: TGTGCCAGCAGTTTGGCGGCAGGTGAGCAGTACTTC. It is translated as CASSLAAGEQYF.

This chain joins TRBV15 and TRBJ2-7; D remains unclear. The CDR3 has 13 residues. From germline, CDR1 is LNHNV and CDR2 YYDKDF (reference sequence). Trimming took 2 bases from V and 0 from J, leaving 5 bases between them. The CDR3 DNA reads TGTGCCACCAGCAGATTCGCCTCCTACGAGCAGTACTTC. Translating gives CATSRFASYEQYF.

This chain connects TRBV6-6 to TRBJ2-7; D remains ambiguous. Trimming shortened V by 3 bases and J by 6 bases, and 18 bases separated the two germline ends. The CDR3 consists of 15 residues. Germline CDR1 reads MNHNY; CDR2 reads SVGAGI (reference sequence). The CDR3 DNA reads TGTGCCAGCAGTTATTTCTCGACAAGCCCTGTCGAGCAGTACTTC. This translates into CASSYFSTSPVEQYF.

The chain carries TRBV2 and TRBJ1-4; 8 bases match TRBD1. Trimming took 3 bases from V and 5 from J; bases not matched to a gene: 5. CDR1 SNHLY and CDR2 FYNNEI come from the germline V gene. There are 15 residues in the CDR3. This chain's CDR3 is CASSDLRTGNEKLFF. The CDR3 DNA sequence: TGTGCCAGCAGTGATCTCCGGACAGGGAATGAAAAACTGTTTTTT.

The rearrangement links TRBV7-9 to TRBJ1-1; no clear D gene. Looked up from germline, CDR1 is SEHNR and CDR2 is FQNEAQ (reference sequence). There are 12 residues in the CDR3. The V end was cut by 5 bases, the J end by 2 bases, with 6 bases between. The CDR3 reads CASSAVNTEAFF. CDR3 nucleotides: TGTGCCAGCAGCGCAGTAAACACTGAAGCTTTCTTT.

J is TRBJ1-3 and V is TRBV4-1, with D possibly matching TRBD1 (5 bases). CDR3 length: 18 amino acids. The germline V gene encodes CDR1 MGHRA and CDR2 YSYEKL. The V end lost 0 bases, the J end lost 0 bases, and 15 bases lay between the germline ends. In nucleotides, the CDR3 is TGCGCCAGCAGCCAAGATCTTGTGGGGGGTGTCTCTGGAAACACCATATATTTT. Its translation: CASSQDLVGGVSGNTIYF.

The rearrangement uses TRBV9 and TRBJ1-2; no clear D. The CDR3 is 16 residues long. Germline V gene sequence: CDR1 SGDLS, CDR2 YYNGEE. V lost 0 bases and J 7 bases, leaving 19 bases between the germline ends. The CDR3 reads CASSVATSLSKGGYTF. In DNA form, the CDR3 reads TGTGCCAGCAGCGTAGCTACTTCTCTAAGCAAGGGTGGCTACACCTTC. Full variable domain (rest looked up from reference TRBV9 and TRBJ1-2): DSGVTQTPKHLITATGQRVTLRCSPRSGDLSVYWYQQSLDQGLQFLIQYYNGEERAKGNILERFSAQQFPDLHSELNLSSLELGDSALYFCASSVATSLSKGGYTFGSGTRLTVV.

Only one count was recorded for this clone. The genes are TRBV9 and TRBJ2-7, with D possibly called TRBD1 or TRBD2 (5 bases each). CDR1 SGDLS and CDR2 YYNGEE come from the germline V gene. The V end lost 4 bases, the J end lost 0 bases, and 14 bases lay between the germline ends. The CDR3 sequence is 15 residues long. CDR3 residues: CASSPRDQSSYEQYF. CDR3 coding DNA: TGTGCCAGCAGCCCCCGGGACCAAAGCTCCTACGAGCAGTACTTC.

This clone has a handful of counts. The chain joins TRBV27 to TRBJ2-3; 16 bases line up with TRBD2. Germline CDR1 and CDR2: MNHEY and SMNVEV (reference sequence). This CDR3 spans 18 amino acids. J lost 2 bases, V lost 6 bases, and 8 bases had no gene match. CDR3 residues: CASRPIGTSGGVTDTQYF. DNA of the CDR3: TGTGCCAGCAGACCGATCGGGACTAGCGGGGGGGTCACAGATACGCAGTATTTT.

The chain recombines TRBV5-1 with TRBJ2-1; 10 nucleotides align to TRBD1. This CDR3 contains 17 residues. Germline trimming cut 0 bases from V and 4 bases from J; bases unmatched to any gene: 7. Germline CDR1 SGHRS, CDR2 YFSETQ. This chain's CDR3 is CASSLGSRQGAYNEQFF. The CDR3, as DNA: TGCGCCAGCAGCTTGGGGTCCCGACAGGGGGCTTACAATGAGCAGTTCTTC.

CDR3 bases: TGTGCCAGTAGTATAGGCGTCACTAGCGGGGGGGGGTCAGATACGCAGTATTTT. Its protein product is CASSIGVTSGGGSDTQYF. The chain joins TRBV19 to TRBJ2-3, with TRBD2 identical over 13 bases. Germline V gene lookup returns CDR1 LNHDA and CDR2 SQIVND (reference sequence). CDR3 size: 18 residues. J was trimmed by 4 bases and V by 1 base; bases with no gene match: 8. Using reference TRBV19 and TRBJ2-3 for the parts outside the CDR3, the full variable domain is DGGITQSPKYLFRKEGQNVTLSCEQNLNHDAMYWYRQDPGQGLRLIYYSQIVNDFQKGDIAEGYSVSREKKESFPLTVTSAQKNPTAFYLCASSIGVTSGGGSDTQYFGPGTRLTVL.

The CDR3 loop reads CASSDYDFGNTEAFF. CDR3 in DNA: TGCGCCAGCAGCGACTATGATTTTGGAAACACTGAAGCTTTCTTT. The chain uses TRBV10-2 and TRBJ1-1; D gene ambiguous. V shed 6 bases and J shed 2 bases, with 16 bases lying between them. The CDR3 loop spans 15 amino acids. CDR1 is WSHSY and CDR2 is SAAADI in the germline V gene.

This chain joins TRBV24-1 and TRBJ1-1; 7 bases are shared with TRBD1. Trimming removed 9 bases from V and 5 bases from J; junction bases left unmatched: 2. The CDR3 covers 11 residues. Germline CDR1 KGHDR, CDR2 SFDVKD. CDR3 DNA sequence: TGTGCCACCCAACAGGGGACTGAAGCTTTCTTT. Translating gives CATQQGTEAFF.

This chain uses TRBV27 with TRBJ1-4, with 8 bases fitting TRBD1. The V and J ends lost 2 bases and 8 bases, in that order; junction bases with no gene match: 7. Germline loops: CDR1 MNHEY, CDR2 SMNVEV (reference sequence). The CDR3 is 15 amino acids. The CDR3 DNA is TGTGCCAGCAGTTTACAGGGGGCAGGTGGGGAAAAACTGTTTTTT. Protein: CASSLQGAGGEKLFF.

The chain is built from TRBV15 and TRBJ1-3; D not certain. Germline V CDR1 and CDR2: LNHNV, YYDKDF (reference sequence). V lost 3 bases to trimming and J lost 0 bases, with 12 bases between them. CDR3 size: 16 residues. CDR3 bases: TGTGCCACCAGCAGTGGTAGGACGCGCTCTGGAAACACCATATATTTT. Translated: CATSSGRTRSGNTIYF.

The CDR3 loop is CASSLDRLNEQFF. The CDR3 coding sequence is TGTGCCAGCAGCCTAGACAGGTTAAATGAGCAGTTCTTC. The genes are TRBV5-4 and TRBJ2-1; D is possibly TRBD1 (6 bases). Per the germline V gene, CDR1 is SGHNT and CDR2 is YYREEE (reference sequence). The V end was cut by 4 bases, the J end by 7 bases, with 12 bases between. The CDR3 has 13 residues. The full variable domain, with the rest looked up from reference TRBV5-4 and TRBJ2-1, is ETGVTQSPTHLIKTRGQQVTLRCSSQSGHNTVSWYQQALGQGPQFIFQYYREEENGRGNFPPRFSGLQFPNYSSELNVNALELDDSALYLCASSLDRLNEQFFGPGTRLTVL.

CDR3 loop: CARSSGTSGPYGELFF. The CDR3 region has the DNA TGTGCCAGAAGTTCCGGGACTAGCGGTCCTTACGGGGAGCTGTTTTTT. V is TRBV5-3 and J is TRBJ2-2, with 11 positions matching TRBD2. TRBV5-3 is treated as an ORF (open reading frame) with a function not yet certain. The CDR3 sequence is 16 residues long. V shed 5 bases, J shed 7 bases, and the junction held 10 bases outside the gene matches.